A single sample gave rise to the 25 T cell receptor beta chains below, sequenced in a study of regulatory T cells in long-lasting Graves disease. CDR3-region Arm-PCR and iRepertoire HTBI primers produced the TCR beta libraries. TCRdb ran MiXCR on the multiplex PCR reads and lists one entry per CDR3 protein. Among 390,000 or so distinct CDR3 sequences, about 12% were seen once, and the ten largest hold about 19%. Time point described: newly diagnosed GD, antithyroid drugs for less than 3 months. The TCR library was made from RNA that had been extracted from PBMCs in TRIzol. The same data also contributed to another study, on T cells in Graves' hyperthyroidism and ophthalmopathy.

The material sequenced was peripheral blood mononuclear cells (PBMCs), taken at new diagnosis, from a patient treated with antithyroid drugs. These receptors originate from a woman under 30 with Graves disease.

In its sample, this clonotype was seen once. The V gene is TRBV7-9, the J gene TRBJ2-3; TRBD2 is a possible D gene (7 bases). This CDR3 has 17 amino acids. Trimming removed 3 bases from V and 0 bases from J, with 16 bases in between. Germline V CDR1 and CDR2: SEHNR, FQNEAQ (reference sequence). The CDR3 DNA follows: TGTGCCAGCAGCTTGGAGGGGGGGGGACCTAGCACAGATACGCAGTATTTT. It translates to CASSLEGGGPSTDTQYF. Complete variable domain (other parts from reference TRBV7-9 and TRBJ2-3): DTGVSQNPRHKITKRGQNVTFRCDPISEHNRLYWYRQTLGQGPEFLTYFQNEAQLEKSRLLSDRFSAERPKGSFSTLEIQRTEQGDSAMYLCASSLEGGGPSTDTQYFGPGTRLTVL.

This clonotype was found many times. The chain recombines TRBV27 with TRBJ2-5, with 9 positions matching TRBD2. The J segment lost 7 bases and the V segment lost 6 bases, leaving 9 bases of the junction unmatched. Germline CDR1 and CDR2: MNHEY and SMNVEV (reference sequence). This CDR3 has 14 residues. CDR3 nucleotide sequence: TGTGCCAGCAGGGAGGCGGGAGGGCGCCCGACCCAGTACTTC. Amino acids: CASREAGGRPTQYF.

This clonotype came up many times. V usage is TRBV12-3 or TRBV12-4 and J usage is TRBJ1-2; possibly TRBD1 for D (6 bases). The CDR3 contains 14 residues. Trimming took off 6 bases at V and 8 bases at J, with 19 bases between the two ends. In nucleotides, the CDR3 is TGTGCCAGCAGGAGACAGGTCCCCTCAAGCGGCTACACCTTC. Encoded protein: CASRRQVPSSGYTF.

This clonotype was seen a few times. The chain couples TRBV12-3 or TRBV12-4 to TRBJ2-7; D may be TRBD2 (5 bases). The V end lost 6 bases, the J end lost 1 base, and 13 bases lay between the germline ends. This CDR3 spans 14 amino acids. This chain's CDR3 is CASSGGGPSYEQYF. CDR3 nucleotide sequence: TGTGCCAGCAGCGGCGGCGGGCCGTCCTACGAGCAGTACTTC.

This clonotype came up many times. The gene calls are TRBV25-1 and TRBJ2-3, with 13 nucleotides matching TRBD2. The germline V gene encodes CDR1 MGHDK and CDR2 SYGVNS. CDR3 length: 16 amino acids. Trimming at V came to 5 bases and at J to 3 bases, leaving 5 bases not matched to a gene. CDR3 protein: CASSSLTSGRTDTQYF. CDR3 nucleotides: TGTGCCAGCAGTAGCCTGACTAGCGGGAGGACAGATACGCAGTATTTT.

This clonotype has only a few counts. The V call is TRBV4-1, the J call TRBJ2-3; D is ambiguous. This CDR3 is 14 amino acids long. Trimming shortened V by 1 base and J by 3 bases, and 8 bases separated the two germline ends. Germline CDR1 MGHRA, CDR2 YSYEKL. CDR3: CASSQAASTDTQYF. Here the CDR3 DNA reads TGCGCCAGCAGCCAAGCGGCCAGTACAGATACGCAGTATTTT.

Worth noting for this clonotype: One junction end disagrees with the germline gene, perhaps due to a read error. The chain uses TRBV6-2 or TRBV6-3 and TRBJ2-1; D tentatively reads TRBD1 or TRBD2 (6 bases each). Germline V gene data show CDR1 as MNHEY and CDR2 as SVGEGT. The CDR3 loop spans 14 amino acids. The CDR3 reads CGSSPLGGLNEQFF. CDR3 nucleotides: TGTGGCAGCAGTCCCCTAGGGGGGCTTAATGAGCAGTTCTTC.

This clonotype was counted at least ten times. The chain recombines TRBV5-7 with TRBJ2-2; 8 bases are a match to TRBD1. TRBV5-7 is an ORF, with its function uncertain. The junction had 16 bases not matched to a gene; V was cut back by 3 bases and J by 3 bases. The CDR3 is 19 residues long. DNA for the CDR3: TGTGCCAGCAGCTCTCTGCGGACCGGACAGGGAAAGGACACCGGGGAGCTGTTTTTT. Translating it yields CASSSLRTGQGKDTGELFF.

This clonotype was seen many times. V usage is TRBV27 and J usage is TRBJ2-2; D is possibly TRBD2 (6 bases). The CDR3 totals 13 residues. Germline V CDR1 and CDR2: MNHEY, SMNVEV (reference sequence). Trimming pared 5 bases from V and 5 bases from J, leaving 9 bases between. DNA of the CDR3: TGTGCCAGCAGTGGAGGAGGGACCGGGGAGCTGTTTTTT. It is translated as CASSGGGTGELFF.

This clonotype appeared many times. This chain uses TRBV12-3 or TRBV12-4 with TRBJ2-2; D is undetermined. The CDR3 loop spans 13 amino acids. V lost 4 bases and J lost 6, with 9 bases in between. CDR3 sequence: CASSWTGAGELFF. The CDR3 nucleotides read TGTGCCAGCAGTTGGACGGGCGCCGGGGAGCTGTTTTTT.

This clonotype was recorded many times. The chain has TRBV5-6 and TRBJ1-2, with 7 bases aligning to TRBD1. This CDR3 is 16 amino acids long. V lost 0 bases to trimming and J lost 7 bases; unmatched junction nucleotides: 12. Germline V gene lookup returns CDR1 SGHDT and CDR2 YYEEEE. The CDR3 loop is CASSLGHLTGFGGYTF. The CDR3 bases are TGTGCCAGCAGCTTGGGACACTTGACAGGGTTTGGTGGCTACACCTTC.

The V and J genes are TRBV18 and TRBJ2-1; D remains ambiguous. Germline V gene lookup returns CDR1 KGHSH and CDR2 LQKENI. The ends were cut back, 3 bases at V and 3 bases at J, with 21 bases in the middle. This CDR3 has 18 residues. CDR3 amino acids: CASSPSAESGRHYNEQFF. For the CDR3, the DNA is TGTGCCAGCTCACCCTCGGCGGAGTCAGGACGCCACTACAATGAGCAGTTCTTC.

In this sample, this clonotype turned up a few times. V gene TRBV12-3 or TRBV12-4 combines with J gene TRBJ2-5; D is unclear. The CDR3 contains 16 residues. Trimming took off 0 bases at V and 7 bases at J, with 18 bases between the two ends. CDR3 DNA sequence: TGTGCCAGCAGTTTAGCGGGGATCATGCCCAGTGGGACCCAGTACTTC. Residues: CASSLAGIMPSGTQYF.

The chain is built from TRBV6-1 and TRBJ1-5; unclear D gene. Per germline, CDR1 MNHNS and CDR2 SASEGT. V gave up 7 bases and J gave up 6 bases, with 10 bases separating them. The CDR3 totals 12 residues. CDR3 sequence (DNA): TGTGCCAGCACCTTACGGGGTCAGCCCCAGCATTTT. Its protein is CASTLRGQPQHF.

There are a few counts of this clonotype. The genes are TRBV2 and TRBJ1-5; D is perhaps TRBD1 (5 bases). Germline V gene data show CDR1 as SNHLY and CDR2 as FYNNEI. The CDR3 extends over 13 amino acids. V was cut by 6 bases and J by 4 bases, with 10 bases left in between. CDR3 nucleotide sequence: TGTGCCAGCAGATATGACAGAAATCAGCCCCAGCATTTT. Encoded protein: CASRYDRNQPQHF.

In its sample, this clonotype was seen many times. The chain is built from TRBV28 and TRBJ2-3; D is perhaps TRBD2 (5 bases). The CDR3 contains 13 residues. V was trimmed by 10 bases and J by 2 bases, leaving 13 bases between them. Germline V gene sequence: CDR1 MDHEN, CDR2 SYDVKM. This CDR3 reads CAIMDSDTDTQYF. CDR3 coding DNA: TGTGCCATCATGGACTCGGACACAGATACGCAGTATTTT.

J is TRBJ2-1 and V is TRBV20-1, with D possibly being TRBD2 (6 bases). This CDR3 has 15 residues. Germline V gene lookup returns CDR1 DFQATT and CDR2 SNEGSKA (reference sequence). Trimming removed 2 bases from V and 0 bases from J, with 11 bases in between. The CDR3 sequence: CSARRAGSSYNEQFF. CDR3 bases: TGCAGTGCTAGAAGGGCGGGAAGCTCCTACAATGAGCAGTTCTTC.

This chain joins TRBV10-3 and TRBJ2-2, with a tentative D call TRBD1 (6 bases). Trimming took 0 bases from V and 4 from J, leaving 12 bases between them. Germline V CDR1 and CDR2: ENHRY, SYGVKD. There are 16 residues in the CDR3. CDR3 region: CAISESYRVGTGELFF. CDR3 in DNA: TGTGCCATCAGTGAGTCGTACAGGGTGGGCACCGGGGAGCTGTTTTTT.

This clonotype was seen repeatedly, ten times or more. The chain joins TRBV6-5 to TRBJ1-1, with unresolved D. The CDR3 covers 15 residues. CDR1 is MNHEY, CDR2 SVGAGI, per germline. The V and J ends lost 0 bases and 7 bases respectively, with 15 bases between them. As DNA, the CDR3 is TGTGCCAGCAGTTACTCGGAGCCAAAGACGGGTGAAGCTTTCTTT. Its translation is CASSYSEPKTGEAFF.

Many counts were recorded for this clonotype. This chain uses TRBV5-5 with TRBJ2-7; D unclear. This CDR3 is 15 amino acids long. Germline values: CDR1 SGHKS, CDR2 YYEKEE (reference sequence). The V end lost 0 bases, the J end lost 0 bases, and 10 bases lay between the germline ends. CDR3 DNA sequence: TGTGCCAGCAGCTTGGGTTTGGGGAACTCCTACGAGCAGTACTTC. It encodes CASSLGLGNSYEQYF.

There are many counts of this clonotype. This chain joins TRBV28 and TRBJ2-7; D is uncertain. The germline V gene encodes CDR1 MDHEN and CDR2 SYDVKM. This CDR3 region has 15 residues. Deletions cut 0 bases from V and 5 bases from J, with 14 bases between. In nucleotides, the CDR3 is TGTGCCAGCAGTTTATGGACTGACGGTATCCACGAGCAGTACTTC. The encoded protein is CASSLWTDGIHEQYF.

In its sample, this clonotype was seen many times. V gene TRBV2 combines with J gene TRBJ2-7, with D uncertain. The ends were cut back, 8 bases at V and 4 bases at J, with 12 bases in the middle. The CDR3 spans 12 residues. In germline, CDR1 is SNHLY, CDR2 FYNNEI. The CDR3 DNA follows: TGTGCCAGCGAACTGGACCAATACGAGCAGTACTTC. Its translation: CASELDQYEQYF.

This clonotype showed up many times. V gene TRBV7-6 combines with J gene TRBJ2-1; 7 bases are a match to TRBD2. CDR3 length: 17 amino acids. The V gene end was trimmed by 5 bases and the J gene end by 1 base; junction bases not matched to a gene: 11. Germline V gives CDR1 SGHVS, CDR2 FNYEAQ. This CDR3 reads CASSHPVSGNSYNEQFF. The CDR3 DNA reads TGTGCCAGCAGCCACCCCGTCAGCGGGAATTCCTACAATGAGCAGTTCTTC.

The V call is TRBV6-2 or TRBV6-3, the J call TRBJ2-1; 9 bases align to TRBD1. From germline, CDR1 is MNHEY and CDR2 SVGEGT. The CDR3 sequence is 15 residues long. The V and J ends lost 6 bases and 2 bases, in that order; junction bases with no gene match: 5. CDR3 amino acids: CASRRGQGPYNEQFF. The CDR3 DNA reads as TGTGCCAGCAGGAGGGGACAGGGCCCCTACAATGAGCAGTTCTTC.

Notes on this clonotype: Given a much more abundant clone one base away, this may be a read error. V and J are TRBV6-2 or TRBV6-3 and TRBJ2-5; no reliable D call. Germline CDR1 MNHEY, CDR2 SVGEGT. CDR3 size: 13 residues. Between the trimmed V and J ends, which lost 10 bases and 5 bases, there was a span of 17 bases. CDR3 sequence: CATSYRKFETQYF. CDR3 DNA sequence: TGTGCCACTTCGTACAGAAAGTTTGAGACCCAGTACTTC.